This T cell receptor (beta chain) emerged from a study of a mutant IDH1 vaccine in newly diagnosed glioma. Turning to the study itself: Initiation of the vaccine course occurred 4-6 weeks after radiotherapy alone, or alongside temozolomide cycles. Earlier treatment was radiotherapy, temozolomide, or both, with most getting both.

This clone appeared once. Its antigen is undetermined. Measured with immunoSEQ multiplex PCR; TCRdb has only the in-frame clones, and not every one. The sample consists of under 50,000 clones, 88% of them appearing once. V trimming: 5 bases; J trimming: 5 bases; junction bases outside the gene matches: 5. This CDR3 comprises 15 residues. Looked up from germline, CDR1 is SEHNR and CDR2 is FQNEAQ (reference sequence). The time point was: week 35, safety follow-up. The investigators gave 300 ug of mutant IDH1 20-mer peptide in each vaccine dose, together with topical imiquimod. Patients, over weeks 1, 3, 5, 7, 11, 15, 19 and 23, received a total of eight vaccinations.

The input for sequencing was PBMCs, taken from a glioma patient whose treatment included an IDH1 peptide vaccine. V usage is TRBV7-9 and J usage is TRBJ2-2, with TRBD1 matching over 10 bases. The source is a woman between 40 and 50 years old with glioma. The CDR3 is CASSRDRGRTGELFF. The CDR3 DNA follows: TGTGCCAGCAGCCGGGACAGGGGACGGACCGGGGAGCTGTTTTTT.